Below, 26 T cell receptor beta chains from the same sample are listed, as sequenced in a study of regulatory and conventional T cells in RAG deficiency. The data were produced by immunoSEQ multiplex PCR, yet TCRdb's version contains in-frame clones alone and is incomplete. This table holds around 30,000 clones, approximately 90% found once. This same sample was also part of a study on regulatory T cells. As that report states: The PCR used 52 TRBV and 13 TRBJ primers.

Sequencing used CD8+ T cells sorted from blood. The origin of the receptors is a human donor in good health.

The chain's CDR3 is CASSVTTGTSGNTGELFF. The CDR3 DNA reads TGTGCCAGCAGCGTAACAACCGGGACTAGCGGGAACACCGGGGAGCTGTTTTTT. The chain is built from TRBV9 and TRBJ2-2; the match to TRBD2 covers 11 bases. This CDR3 comprises 18 residues. Germline V gene sequence: CDR1 SGDLS, CDR2 YYNGEE. The trim removed 1 base at V and 1 base at J, leaving 6 bases unmatched.

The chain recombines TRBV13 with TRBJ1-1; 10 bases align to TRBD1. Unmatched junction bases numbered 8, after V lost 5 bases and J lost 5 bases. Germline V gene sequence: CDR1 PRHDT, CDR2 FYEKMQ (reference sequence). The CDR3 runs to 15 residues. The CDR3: CASSGGQGMRTEAFF. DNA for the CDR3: TGTGCCAGCAGCGGGGGACAGGGGATGAGGACTGAAGCTTTCTTT.

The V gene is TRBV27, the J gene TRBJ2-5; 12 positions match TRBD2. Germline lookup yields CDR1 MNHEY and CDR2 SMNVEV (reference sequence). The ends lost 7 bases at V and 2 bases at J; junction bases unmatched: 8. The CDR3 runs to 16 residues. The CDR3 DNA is TGTGCCAGCACCCACACACTAGCGGGGGGACAAGAGACCCAGTACTTC. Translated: CASTHTLAGGQETQYF.

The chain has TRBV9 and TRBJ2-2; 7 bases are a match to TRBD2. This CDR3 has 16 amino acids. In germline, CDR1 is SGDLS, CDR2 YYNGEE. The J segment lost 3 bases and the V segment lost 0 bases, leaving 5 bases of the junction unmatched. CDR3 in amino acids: CASSVGPAGHTGELFF. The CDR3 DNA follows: TGTGCCAGCAGCGTAGGCCCAGCGGGGCACACCGGGGAGCTGTTTTTT.

CDR3 sequence: CASSLTNYYNEQFF. For the CDR3, the DNA is TGTGCCAGCAGTTTAACCAACTATTACAATGAGCAGTTCTTC. V and J are TRBV28 and TRBJ2-1; no definite D call. Trimming left V 2 bases short and J 4 bases short, with 9 bases between. CDR1 is MDHEN and CDR2 is SYDVKM in the germline V gene. The CDR3 sequence is 14 residues long.

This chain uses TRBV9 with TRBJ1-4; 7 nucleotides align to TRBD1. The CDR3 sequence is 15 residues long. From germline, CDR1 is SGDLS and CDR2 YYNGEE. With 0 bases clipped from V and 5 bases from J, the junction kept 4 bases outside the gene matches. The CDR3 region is CASSVGGQLNEKLFF. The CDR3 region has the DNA TGTGCCAGCAGCGTAGGGGGACAGCTAAATGAAAAACTGTTTTTT.

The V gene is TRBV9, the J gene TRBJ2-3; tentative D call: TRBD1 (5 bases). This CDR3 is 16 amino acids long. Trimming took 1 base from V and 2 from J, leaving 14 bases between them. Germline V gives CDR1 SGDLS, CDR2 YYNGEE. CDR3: CASSVSGFATTDTQYF. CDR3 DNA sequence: TGTGCCAGCAGCGTATCAGGGTTTGCTACCACAGATACGCAGTATTTT. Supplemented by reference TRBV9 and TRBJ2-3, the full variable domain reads DSGVTQTPKHLITATGQRVTLRCSPRSGDLSVYWYQQSLDQGLQFLIQYYNGEERAKGNILERFSAQQFPDLHSELNLSSLELGDSALYFCASSVSGFATTDTQYFGPGTRLTVL.

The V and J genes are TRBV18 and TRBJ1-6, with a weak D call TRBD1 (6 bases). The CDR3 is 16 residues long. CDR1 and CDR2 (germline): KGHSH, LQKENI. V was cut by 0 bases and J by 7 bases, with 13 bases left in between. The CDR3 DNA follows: TGTGCCAGCTCACCACCCGGGGGACACAAGAATTCACCCCTCCACTTT. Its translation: CASSPPGGHKNSPLHF.

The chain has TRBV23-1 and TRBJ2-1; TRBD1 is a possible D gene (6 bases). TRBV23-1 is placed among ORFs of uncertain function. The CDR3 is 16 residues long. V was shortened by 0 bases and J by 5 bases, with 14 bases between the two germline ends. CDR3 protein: CASSQSGQSPNNEQFF. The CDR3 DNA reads TGCGCCAGCAGTCAATCAGGACAGAGTCCTAACAATGAGCAGTTCTTC.

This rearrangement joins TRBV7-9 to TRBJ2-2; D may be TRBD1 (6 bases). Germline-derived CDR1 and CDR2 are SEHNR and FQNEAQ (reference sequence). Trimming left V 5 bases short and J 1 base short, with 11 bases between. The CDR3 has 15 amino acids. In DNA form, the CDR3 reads TGTGCCAGCAGCACGGGACACGTGAACACCGGGGAGCTGTTTTTT. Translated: CASSTGHVNTGELFF.

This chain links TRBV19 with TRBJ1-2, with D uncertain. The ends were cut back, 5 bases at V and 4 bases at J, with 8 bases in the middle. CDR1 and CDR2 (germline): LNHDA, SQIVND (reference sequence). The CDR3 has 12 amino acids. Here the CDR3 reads CASSWKTYGYTF. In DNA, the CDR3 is TGTGCCAGTAGTTGGAAGACCTATGGCTACACCTTC. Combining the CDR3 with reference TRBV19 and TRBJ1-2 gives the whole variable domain DGGITQSPKYLFRKEGQNVTLSCEQNLNHDAMYWYRQDPGQGLRLIYYSQIVNDFQKGDIAEGYSVSREKKESFPLTVTSAQKNPTAFYLCASSWKTYGYTFGSGTRLTVV.

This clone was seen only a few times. The CDR3 region has the DNA TGTGCCAGCAGCTTAGCATCCAGGACTAATGAAAAACTGTTTTTT. The encoded protein is CASSLASRTNEKLFF. The chain joins TRBV7-2 to TRBJ1-4, with unresolved D. CDR3 length: 15 residues. The germline V gene has CDR1 SGHTA and CDR2 FQGNSA. V was shortened by 0 bases and J by 2 bases, with 7 bases between the two germline ends.

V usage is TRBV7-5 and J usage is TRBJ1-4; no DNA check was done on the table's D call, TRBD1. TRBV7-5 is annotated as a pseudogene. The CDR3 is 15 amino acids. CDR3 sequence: CARSLWDIVDEKLFF. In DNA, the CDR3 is TGTGCCAGAAGCTTATGGGACATAGTTGATGAAAAACTGTTTTTT.

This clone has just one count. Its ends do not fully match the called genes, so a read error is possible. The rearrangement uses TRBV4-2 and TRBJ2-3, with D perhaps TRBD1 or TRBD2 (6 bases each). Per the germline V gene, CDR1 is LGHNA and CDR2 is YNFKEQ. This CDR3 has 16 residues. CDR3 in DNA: TGTGCCAGCAGCCAAGATGCCGGGGGCCGGTCTTATACTCAGTATTTT. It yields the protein CASSQDAGGRSYTQYF.

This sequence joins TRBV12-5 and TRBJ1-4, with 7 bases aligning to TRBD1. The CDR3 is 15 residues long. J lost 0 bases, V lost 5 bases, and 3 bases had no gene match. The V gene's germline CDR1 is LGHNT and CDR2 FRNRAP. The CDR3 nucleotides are TGTGCTAGTGGTAGGGGGACAGCAACTAATGAAAAACTGTTTTTT. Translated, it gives CASGRGTATNEKLFF. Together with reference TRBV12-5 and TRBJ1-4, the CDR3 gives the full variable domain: DARVTQTPRHKVTEMGQEVTMRCQPILGHNTVFWYRQTMMQGLELLAYFRNRAPLDDSGMPKDRFSAEMPDATLATLKIQPSEPRDSAVYFCASGRGTATNEKLFFGSGTQLSVL.

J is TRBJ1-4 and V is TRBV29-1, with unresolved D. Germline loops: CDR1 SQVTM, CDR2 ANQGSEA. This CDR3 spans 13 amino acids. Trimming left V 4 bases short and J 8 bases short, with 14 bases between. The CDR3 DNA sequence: TGCAGCGTTGGGAACGCGGGTCCCGAAAAACTGTTTTTT. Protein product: CSVGNAGPEKLFF. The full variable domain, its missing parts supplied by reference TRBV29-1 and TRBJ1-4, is SAVISQKPSRDICQRGTSLTIQCQVDSQVTMMFWYRQQPGQSLTLIATANQGSEATYESGFVIDKFPISRPNLTFSTLTVSNMSPEDSSIYLCSVGNAGPEKLFFGSGTQLSVL.

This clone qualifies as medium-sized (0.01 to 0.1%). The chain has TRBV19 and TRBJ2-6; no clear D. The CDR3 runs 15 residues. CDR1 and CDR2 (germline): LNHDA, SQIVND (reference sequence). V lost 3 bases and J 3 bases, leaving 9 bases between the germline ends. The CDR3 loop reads CASSILSLGANVLTF. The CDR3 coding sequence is TGTGCCAGTAGTATCCTATCTCTTGGGGCCAACGTCCTGACTTTC.

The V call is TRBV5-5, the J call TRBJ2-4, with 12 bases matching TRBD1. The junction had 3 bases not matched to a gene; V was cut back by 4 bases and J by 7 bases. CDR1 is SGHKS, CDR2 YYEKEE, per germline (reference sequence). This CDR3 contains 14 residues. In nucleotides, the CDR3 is TGTGCCAGCAGCCGGGGACAGGGGGCCAACATTCAGTACTTC. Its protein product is CASSRGQGANIQYF.

The CDR3: CASSIGASYGYTF. Here the CDR3 DNA reads TGTGCCAGTAGTATAGGGGCTAGCTATGGCTACACCTTC. The chain uses TRBV19 and TRBJ1-2, with D unclear. This CDR3 region has 13 residues. Germline CDR1 is LNHDA and CDR2 is SQIVND (reference sequence). V was pared by 1 base and J by 4 bases, with 7 bases between.

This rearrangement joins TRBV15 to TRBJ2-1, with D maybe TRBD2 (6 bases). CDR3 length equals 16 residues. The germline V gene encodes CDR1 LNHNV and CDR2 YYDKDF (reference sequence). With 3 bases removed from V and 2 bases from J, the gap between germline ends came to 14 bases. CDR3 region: CATSSNSREPYNEQFF. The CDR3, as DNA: TGTGCCACCAGCAGTAATAGCCGGGAGCCCTACAATGAGCAGTTCTTC. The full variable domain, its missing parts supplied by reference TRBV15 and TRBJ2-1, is DAMVIQNPRYQVTQFGKPVTLSCSQTLNHNVMYWYQQKSSQAPKLLFHYYDKDFNNEADTPDNFQSRRPNTSFCFLDIRSPGLGDTAMYLCATSSNSREPYNEQFFGPGTRLTVL.

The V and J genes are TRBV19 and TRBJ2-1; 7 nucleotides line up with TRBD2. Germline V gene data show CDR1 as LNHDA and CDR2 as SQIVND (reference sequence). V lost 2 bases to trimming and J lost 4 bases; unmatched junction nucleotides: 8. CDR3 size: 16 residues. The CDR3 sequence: CASSIPASGHYNEQFF. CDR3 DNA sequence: TGTGCCAGTAGTATACCCGCTAGCGGACATTACAATGAGCAGTTCTTC.

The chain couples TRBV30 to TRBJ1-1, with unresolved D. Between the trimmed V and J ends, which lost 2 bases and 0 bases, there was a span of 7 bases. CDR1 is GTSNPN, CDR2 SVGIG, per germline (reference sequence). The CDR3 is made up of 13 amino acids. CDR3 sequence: CAWSFNMNTEAFF. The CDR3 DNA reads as TGTGCCTGGAGTTTTAACATGAACACTGAAGCTTTCTTT.

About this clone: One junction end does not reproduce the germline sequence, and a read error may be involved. The CDR3 coding sequence is TGTGCCAGTAGAATAGGGGGACAAGAGACCCAGTACTTC. Translated, it gives CASRIGGQETQYF. The chain recombines TRBV19 with TRBJ2-5; a possible D gene is TRBD1 (6 bases). The CDR3 consists of 13 residues. CDR1 and CDR2 from the germline V gene are LNHDA and SQIVND (reference sequence). The full variable domain, with the rest looked up from reference TRBV19 and TRBJ2-5, is DGGITQSPKYLFRKEGQNVTLSCEQNLNHDAMYWYRQDPGQGLRLIYYSQIVNDFQKGDIAEGYSVSREKKESFPLTVTSAQKNPTAFYLCASRIGGQETQYFGPGTRLLVL.

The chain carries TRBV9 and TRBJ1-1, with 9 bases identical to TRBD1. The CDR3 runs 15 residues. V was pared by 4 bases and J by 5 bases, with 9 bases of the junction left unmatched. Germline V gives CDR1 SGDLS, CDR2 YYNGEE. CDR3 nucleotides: TGTGCCAGCAGCAGAGACAGGGGGTCGGGGACTGAAGCTTTCTTT. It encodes CASSRDRGSGTEAFF. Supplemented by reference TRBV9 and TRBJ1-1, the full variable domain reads DSGVTQTPKHLITATGQRVTLRCSPRSGDLSVYWYQQSLDQGLQFLIQYYNGEERAKGNILERFSAQQFPDLHSELNLSSLELGDSALYFCASSRDRGSGTEAFFGQGTRLTVV.

CDR3 region: CAWSVLGAYNEQFF. The CDR3 DNA follows: TGTGCCTGGAGTGTACTGGGGGCTTACAATGAGCAGTTCTTC. The chain carries TRBV30 and TRBJ2-1; D perhaps matches TRBD1 (6 bases). The CDR3 totals 14 residues. Between the trimmed V and J ends, which lost 0 bases and 4 bases, there was a span of 10 bases. Germline lookup yields CDR1 GTSNPN and CDR2 SVGIG (reference sequence).

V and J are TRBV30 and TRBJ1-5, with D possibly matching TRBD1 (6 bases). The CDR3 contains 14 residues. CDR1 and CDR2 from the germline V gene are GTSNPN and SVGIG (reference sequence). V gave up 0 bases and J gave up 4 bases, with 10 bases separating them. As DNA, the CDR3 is TGTGCCTGGAGTGTGGCAGGGGCTAATCAGCCCCAGCATTTT. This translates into CAWSVAGANQPQHF.